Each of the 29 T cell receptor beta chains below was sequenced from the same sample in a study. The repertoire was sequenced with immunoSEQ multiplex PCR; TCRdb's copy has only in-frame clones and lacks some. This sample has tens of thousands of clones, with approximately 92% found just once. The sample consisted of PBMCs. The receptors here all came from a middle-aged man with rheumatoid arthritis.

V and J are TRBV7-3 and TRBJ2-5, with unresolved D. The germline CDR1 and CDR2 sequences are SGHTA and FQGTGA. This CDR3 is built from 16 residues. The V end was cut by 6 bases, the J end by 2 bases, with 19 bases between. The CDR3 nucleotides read TGTGCCAGCAGTCTAAGTGGGCGGAGTGGGCAAGAGACCCAGTACTTC. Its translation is CASSLSGRSGQETQYF.

This CDR3 is CATIGTSGGIETQYF. CDR3 coding DNA: TGTGCCACCATCGGGACTAGCGGAGGCATAGAGACCCAGTACTTC. The chain joins TRBV24-1 to TRBJ2-5; 11 bases are shared with TRBD2. Germline V gene lookup returns CDR1 KGHDR and CDR2 SFDVKD. The CDR3 loop spans 15 amino acids. The V gene end was trimmed by 8 bases and the J gene end by 4 bases; junction bases not matched to a gene: 8.

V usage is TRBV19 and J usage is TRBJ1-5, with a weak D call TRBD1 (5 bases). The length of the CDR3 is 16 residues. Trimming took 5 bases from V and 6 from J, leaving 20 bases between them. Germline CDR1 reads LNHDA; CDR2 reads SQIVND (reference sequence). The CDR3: CASSSRTQGSRQPQHF. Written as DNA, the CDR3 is TGTGCCAGTAGTTCCCGGACGCAGGGTAGTCGTCAGCCCCAGCATTTT.

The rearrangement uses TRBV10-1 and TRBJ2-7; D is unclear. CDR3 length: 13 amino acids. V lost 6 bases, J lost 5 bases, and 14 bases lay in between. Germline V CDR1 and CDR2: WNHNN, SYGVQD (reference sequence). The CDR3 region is CASSRAPSHEQYF. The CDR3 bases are TGCGCCAGCAGCCGGGCCCCCAGCCACGAGCAGTACTTC.

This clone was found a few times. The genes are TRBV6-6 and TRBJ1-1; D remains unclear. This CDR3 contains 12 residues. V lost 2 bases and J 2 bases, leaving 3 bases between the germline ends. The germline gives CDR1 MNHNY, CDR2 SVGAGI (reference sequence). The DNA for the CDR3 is TGTGCCAGCAGTTACCCAAACACTGAAGCTTTCTTT. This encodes CASSYPNTEAFF.

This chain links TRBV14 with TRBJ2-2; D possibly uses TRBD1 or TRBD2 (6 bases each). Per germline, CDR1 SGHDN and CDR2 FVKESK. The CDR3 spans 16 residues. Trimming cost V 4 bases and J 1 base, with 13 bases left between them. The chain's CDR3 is CASSLRGGKNTGELFF. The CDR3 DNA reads TGTGCCAGCAGCCTCAGGGGCGGGAAGAACACCGGGGAGCTGTTTTTT.

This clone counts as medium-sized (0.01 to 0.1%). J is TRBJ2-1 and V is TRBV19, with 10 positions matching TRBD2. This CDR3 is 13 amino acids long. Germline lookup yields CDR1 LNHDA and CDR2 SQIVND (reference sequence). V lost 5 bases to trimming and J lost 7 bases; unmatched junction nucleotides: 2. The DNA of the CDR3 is TGTGCCAGTAGTCTAGCGGGGGAGAATGAGCAGTTCTTC. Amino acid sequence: CASSLAGENEQFF.

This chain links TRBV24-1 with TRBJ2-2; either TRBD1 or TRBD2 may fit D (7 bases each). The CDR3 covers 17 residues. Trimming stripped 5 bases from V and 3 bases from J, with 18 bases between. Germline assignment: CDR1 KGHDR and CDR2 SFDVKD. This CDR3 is CATSAPPGGGYTGELFF. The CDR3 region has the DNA TGTGCCACCAGTGCCCCCCCAGGGGGAGGGTACACCGGGGAGCTGTTTTTT.

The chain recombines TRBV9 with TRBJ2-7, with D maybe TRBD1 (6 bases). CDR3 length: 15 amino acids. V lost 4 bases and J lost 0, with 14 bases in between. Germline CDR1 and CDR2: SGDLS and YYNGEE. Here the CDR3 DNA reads TGTGCCAGCAGCCCCGGACAGAGTAGCTCCTACGAGCAGTACTTC. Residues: CASSPGQSSSYEQYF. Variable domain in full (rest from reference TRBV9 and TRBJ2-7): DSGVTQTPKHLITATGQRVTLRCSPRSGDLSVYWYQQSLDQGLQFLIQYYNGEERAKGNILERFSAQQFPDLHSELNLSSLELGDSALYFCASSPGQSSSYEQYFGPGTRLTVT.

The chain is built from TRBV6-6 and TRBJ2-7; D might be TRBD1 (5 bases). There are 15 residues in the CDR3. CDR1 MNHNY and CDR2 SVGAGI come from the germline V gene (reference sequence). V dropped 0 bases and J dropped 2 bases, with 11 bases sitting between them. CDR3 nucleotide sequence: TGTGCCAGCAGTTACTCGGCAGGACATACCTACGAGCAGTACTTC. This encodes CASSYSAGHTYEQYF.

The CDR3 DNA reads as TGTGCCAGTGGGGATGATCGCTCTGGAAACACCATATATTTT. It codes for CASGDDRSGNTIYF. V and J are TRBV3-1 (or the pseudogene TRBV3-2) and TRBJ1-3; D gene uncertain. CDR3 length: 14 residues. The germline V gene encodes CDR1 LGHDT and CDR2 YNNKEL (reference sequence). Trimming stripped 9 bases from V and 0 bases from J, with 12 bases between.

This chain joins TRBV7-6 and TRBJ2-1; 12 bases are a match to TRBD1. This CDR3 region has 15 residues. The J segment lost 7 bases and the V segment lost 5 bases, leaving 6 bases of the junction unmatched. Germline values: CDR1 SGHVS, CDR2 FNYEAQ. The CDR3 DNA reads TGTGCCAGCAGCACCGGGACAGGGGGCTGGAATGAGCAGTTCTTC. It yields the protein CASSTGTGGWNEQFF. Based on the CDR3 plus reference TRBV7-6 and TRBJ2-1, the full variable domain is GAGVSQSPRYKVTKRGQDVALRCDPISGHVSLYWYRQALGQGPEFLTYFNYEAQQDKSGLPNDRFSAERPEGSISTLTIQRTEQRDSAMYRCASSTGTGGWNEQFFGPGTRLTVL.

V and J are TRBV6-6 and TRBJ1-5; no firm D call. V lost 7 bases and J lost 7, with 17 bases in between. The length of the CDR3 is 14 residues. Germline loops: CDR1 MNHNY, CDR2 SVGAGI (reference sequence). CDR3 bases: TGTGCCAGCACGCTAGAGGGTTTAGGCCAGCCCCAGCATTTT. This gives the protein CASTLEGLGQPQHF.

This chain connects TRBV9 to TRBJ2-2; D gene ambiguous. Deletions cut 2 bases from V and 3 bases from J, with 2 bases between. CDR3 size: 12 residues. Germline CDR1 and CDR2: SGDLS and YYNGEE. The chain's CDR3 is CASSVDTGELFF. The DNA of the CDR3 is TGTGCCAGCAGCGTGGACACCGGGGAGCTGTTTTTT.

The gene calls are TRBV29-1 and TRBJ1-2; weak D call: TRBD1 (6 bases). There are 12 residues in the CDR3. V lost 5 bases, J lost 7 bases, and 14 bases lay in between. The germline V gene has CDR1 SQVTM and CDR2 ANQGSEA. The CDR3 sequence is CSVKGGAGGYTF. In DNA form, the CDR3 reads TGCAGCGTTAAGGGGGGGGCAGGTGGCTACACCTTC.

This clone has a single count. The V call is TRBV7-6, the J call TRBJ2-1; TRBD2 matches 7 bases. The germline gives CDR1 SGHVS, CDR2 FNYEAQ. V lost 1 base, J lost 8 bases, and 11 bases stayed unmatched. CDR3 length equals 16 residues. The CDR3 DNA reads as TGTGCCAGCAGCTTAGGTCGGGACTACCCAATATATGAGCAGTTCTTC. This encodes CASSLGRDYPIYEQFF.

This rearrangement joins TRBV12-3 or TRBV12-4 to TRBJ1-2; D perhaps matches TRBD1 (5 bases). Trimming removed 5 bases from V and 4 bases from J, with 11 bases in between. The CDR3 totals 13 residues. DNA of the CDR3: TGTGCCAGCAGTCCAGGGATGGGCTATGGCTACACCTTC. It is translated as CASSPGMGYGYTF.

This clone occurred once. This CDR3 is CASSITGRVNYGYTF. The CDR3 nucleotides read TGTGCCAGCAGTATTACAGGGAGAGTTAACTATGGCTACACCTTC. The chain has TRBV28 and TRBJ1-2, with D tentatively TRBD1 (6 bases). V lost 5 bases to trimming and J lost 1 base, with 14 bases between them. Germline CDR1 and CDR2: MDHEN and SYDVKM. The CDR3 runs 15 residues.

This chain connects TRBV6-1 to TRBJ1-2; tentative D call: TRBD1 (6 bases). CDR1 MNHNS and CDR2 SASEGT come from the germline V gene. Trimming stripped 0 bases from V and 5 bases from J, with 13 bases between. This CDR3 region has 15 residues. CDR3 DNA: TGTGCCAGCAGTGAAGCGCTCAGGGGAGGGTATGGCTACACCTTC. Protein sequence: CASSEALRGGYGYTF.

CDR3 in DNA: TGTGCCAGCAGCTTGGCCGTCTCGAGCTCTGGAAACACCATATATTTT. Its protein product is CASSLAVSSSGNTIYF. The rearrangement joins TRBV5-8 to TRBJ1-3, with D unresolved. Germline-derived CDR1 and CDR2 are SGHTS and YDEGEE. Trimming left V 0 bases short and J 0 bases short, with 10 bases between. This CDR3 contains 16 residues. The variable domain in full, with the rest retrieved from reference TRBV5-8 and TRBJ1-3, is EAGVTQSPTHLIKTRGQQATLRCSPISGHTSVYWYQQALGLGLQFLLWYDEGEERNRGNFPPRFSGRQFPNYSSELNVNALELEDSALYLCASSLAVSSSGNTIYFGEGSWLTVV.

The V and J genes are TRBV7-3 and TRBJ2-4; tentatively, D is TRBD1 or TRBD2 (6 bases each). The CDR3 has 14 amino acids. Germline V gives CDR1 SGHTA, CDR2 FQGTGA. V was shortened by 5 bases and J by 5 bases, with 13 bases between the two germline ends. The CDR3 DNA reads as TGTGCCAGCAGCGCCGGGGGCAGCCAAAACATTCAGTACTTC. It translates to CASSAGGSQNIQYF.

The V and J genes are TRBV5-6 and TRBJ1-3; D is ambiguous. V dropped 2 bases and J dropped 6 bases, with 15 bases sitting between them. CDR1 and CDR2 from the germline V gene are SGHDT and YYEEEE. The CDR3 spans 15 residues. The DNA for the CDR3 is TGTGCCAGCAGCTTAGGCAGGAGTATCGAAAACACCATATATTTT. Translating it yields CASSLGRSIENTIYF.

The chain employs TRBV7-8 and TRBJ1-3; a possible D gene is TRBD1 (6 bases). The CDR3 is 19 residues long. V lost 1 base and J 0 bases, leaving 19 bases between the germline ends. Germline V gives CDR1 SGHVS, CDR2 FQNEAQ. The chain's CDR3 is CASSLVSGGAMSSGNTIYF. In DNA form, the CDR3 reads TGTGCCAGCAGCTTAGTTTCCGGGGGGGCTATGAGCTCTGGAAACACCATATATTTT.

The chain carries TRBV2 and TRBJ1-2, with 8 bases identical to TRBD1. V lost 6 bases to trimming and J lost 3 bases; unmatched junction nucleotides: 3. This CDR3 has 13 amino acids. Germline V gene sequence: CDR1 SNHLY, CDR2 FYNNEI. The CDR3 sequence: CASRGQGDYGYTF. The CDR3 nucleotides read TGTGCCAGCAGAGGACAGGGCGACTATGGCTACACCTTC.

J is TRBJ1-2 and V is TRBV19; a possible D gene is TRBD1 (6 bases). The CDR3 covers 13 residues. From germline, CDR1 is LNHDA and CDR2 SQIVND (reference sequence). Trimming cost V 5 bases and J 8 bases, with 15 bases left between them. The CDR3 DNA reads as TGTGCCAGTAGTGGTAGGGGGACCTGGGGCTACACCTTC. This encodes CASSGRGTWGYTF.

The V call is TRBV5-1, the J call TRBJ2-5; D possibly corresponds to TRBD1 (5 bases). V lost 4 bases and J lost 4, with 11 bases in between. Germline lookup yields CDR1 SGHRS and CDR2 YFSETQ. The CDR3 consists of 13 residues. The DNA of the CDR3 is TGCGCCAGCAGCGCACTGGACATAGAGACCCAGTACTTC. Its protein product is CASSALDIETQYF.

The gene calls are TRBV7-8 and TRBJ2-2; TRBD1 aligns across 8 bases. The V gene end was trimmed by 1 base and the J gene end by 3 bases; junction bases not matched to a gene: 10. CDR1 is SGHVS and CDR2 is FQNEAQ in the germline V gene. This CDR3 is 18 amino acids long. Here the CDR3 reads CASSLGGPGQAYTGELFF. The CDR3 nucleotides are TGTGCCAGCAGCTTAGGCGGTCCGGGACAGGCGTACACCGGGGAGCTGTTTTTT.

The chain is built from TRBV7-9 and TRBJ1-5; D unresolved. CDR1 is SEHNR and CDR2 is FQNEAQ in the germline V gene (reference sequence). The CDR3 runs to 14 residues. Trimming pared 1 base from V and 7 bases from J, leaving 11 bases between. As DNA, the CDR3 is TGTGCCAGCAGCTTAGTGGAGGTGGGGCAGCCCCAGCATTTT. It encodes CASSLVEVGQPQHF.

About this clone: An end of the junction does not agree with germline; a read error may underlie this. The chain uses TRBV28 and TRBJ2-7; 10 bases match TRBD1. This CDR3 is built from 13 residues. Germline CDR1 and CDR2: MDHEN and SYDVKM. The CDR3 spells CASSLGTGVSPSF. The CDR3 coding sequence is TGTGCCAGCAGTTTAGGGACAGGGGTCTCCCCTAGCTTC.